The T cell receptor beta chain under discussion was sequenced for a study of cytomegalovirus exposure and HLA in healthy donors. Study-level points and caveats: Later on, an analysis tied around 17,000 TCR beta sequences to HLA alleles at 0.05 false discovery rate. A later look showed TCR association rates differing by HLA locus, highest for DRB1 and lowest for HLA-C. Among immune exposure information, only CMV serostatus was available.

The donors, nominally healthy at sampling, likely had unrecorded immune exposures. The PCR was carried out with 60 Vbeta primers and 13 Jbeta primers. TCRdb's table, derived via immunoSEQ multiplex PCR, lists solely in-frame clones and lacks some. Of about 110,000 clones in the sample, just over 15% were seen once. Remarks on this clone: Its antigen is unidentified.

The clonotype originates from a woman between 18 and 29 years old in good health and CMV-seronegative. Sequences were obtained from PBMCs.

In DNA form, the CDR3 reads TGTGCCAGCAGCTTGAGTGGGAGGGTGAACACTGAAGCTTTCTTT. Translated, it gives CASSLSGRVNTEAFF. V and J are TRBV5-6 and TRBJ1-1; D gene uncertain. Germline CDR1 reads SGHDT; CDR2 reads YYEEEE. Trimming removed 1 base from V and 0 bases from J, with 10 bases in between. CDR3 length: 15 residues.